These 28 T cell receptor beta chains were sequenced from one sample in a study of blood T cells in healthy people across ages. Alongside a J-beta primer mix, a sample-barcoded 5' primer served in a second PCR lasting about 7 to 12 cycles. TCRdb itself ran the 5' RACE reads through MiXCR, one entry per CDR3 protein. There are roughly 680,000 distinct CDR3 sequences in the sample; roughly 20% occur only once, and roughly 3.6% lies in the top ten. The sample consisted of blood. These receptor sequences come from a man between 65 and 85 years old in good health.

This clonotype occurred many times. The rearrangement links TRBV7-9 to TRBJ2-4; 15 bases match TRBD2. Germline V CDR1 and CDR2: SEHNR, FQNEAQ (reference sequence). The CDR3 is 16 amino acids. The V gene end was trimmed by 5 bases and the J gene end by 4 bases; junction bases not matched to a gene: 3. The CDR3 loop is CASSPGLAGGKNIQYF. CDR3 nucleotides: TGTGCCAGCAGCCCCGGACTAGCGGGAGGGAAAAACATTCAGTACTTC.

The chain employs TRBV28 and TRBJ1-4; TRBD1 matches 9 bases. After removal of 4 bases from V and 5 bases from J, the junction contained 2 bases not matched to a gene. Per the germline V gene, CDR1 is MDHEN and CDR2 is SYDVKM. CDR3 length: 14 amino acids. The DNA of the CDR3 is TGTGCCAGCAGTTACAGGGGGCAAAATGAAAAACTGTTTTTT. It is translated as CASSYRGQNEKLFF.

Written as DNA, the CDR3 is TGCAGTGCTGGTGAATTCAACACTGAAGCTTTCTTT. This encodes CSAGEFNTEAFF. The V call is TRBV20-1, the J call TRBJ1-1; D gene uncertain. Germline V gives CDR1 DFQATT, CDR2 SNEGSKA (reference sequence). The CDR3 consists of 12 residues. Trimming took off 5 bases at V and 2 bases at J, with 9 bases between the two ends.

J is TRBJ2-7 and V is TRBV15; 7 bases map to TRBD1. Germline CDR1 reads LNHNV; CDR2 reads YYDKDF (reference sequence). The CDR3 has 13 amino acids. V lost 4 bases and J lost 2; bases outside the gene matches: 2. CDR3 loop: CATSIGQAYEQYF. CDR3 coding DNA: TGTGCCACCAGCATAGGACAGGCCTACGAGCAGTACTTC. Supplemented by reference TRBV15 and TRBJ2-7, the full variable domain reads DAMVIQNPRYQVTQFGKPVTLSCSQTLNHNVMYWYQQKSSQAPKLLFHYYDKDFNNEADTPDNFQSRRPNTSFCFLDIRSPGLGDTAMYLCATSIGQAYEQYFGPGTRLTVT.

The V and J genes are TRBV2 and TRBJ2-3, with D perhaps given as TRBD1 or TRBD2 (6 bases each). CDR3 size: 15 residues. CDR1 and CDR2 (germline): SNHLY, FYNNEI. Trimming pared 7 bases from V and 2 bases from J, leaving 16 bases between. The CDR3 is CASTLRGETTDTQYF. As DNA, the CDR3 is TGTGCCAGCACCTTAAGGGGGGAGACCACAGATACGCAGTATTTT.

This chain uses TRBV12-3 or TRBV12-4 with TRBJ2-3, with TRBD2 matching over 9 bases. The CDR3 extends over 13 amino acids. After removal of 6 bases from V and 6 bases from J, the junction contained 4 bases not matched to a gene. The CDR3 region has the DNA TGTGCCAGCAGGAGTAGCGGGAGTGATACGCAGTATTTT. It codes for CASRSSGSDTQYF.

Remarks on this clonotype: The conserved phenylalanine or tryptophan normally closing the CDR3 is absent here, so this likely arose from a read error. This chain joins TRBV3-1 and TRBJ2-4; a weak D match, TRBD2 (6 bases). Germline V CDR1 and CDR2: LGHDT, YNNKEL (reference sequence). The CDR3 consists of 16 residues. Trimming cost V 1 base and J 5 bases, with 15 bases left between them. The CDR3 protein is CASSQAWGSGQNIQYL. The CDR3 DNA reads TGTGCCAGCAGCCAAGCTTGGGGGAGCGGGCAAAACATTCAGTACCTC.

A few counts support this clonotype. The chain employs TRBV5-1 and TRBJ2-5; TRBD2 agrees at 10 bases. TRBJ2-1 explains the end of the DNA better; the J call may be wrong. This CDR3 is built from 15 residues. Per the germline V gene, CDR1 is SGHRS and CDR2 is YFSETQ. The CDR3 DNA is TGCGCCAGCAGCTGGAGGGGACTAGCGACCGATGAGCAGTTCTTC. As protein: CASSWRGLATDEQFF.

CDR3 residues: CASSKPGRNNEKLFF. Here the CDR3 DNA reads TGCGCCAGCAGCAAACCGGGACGGAACAATGAAAAACTGTTTTTT. This chain connects TRBV4-1 to TRBJ1-4, with a weak D call TRBD1 (5 bases). This CDR3 comprises 15 residues. Trimming shortened V by 5 bases and J by 5 bases, and 15 bases separated the two germline ends. The V gene's germline CDR1 is MGHRA and CDR2 YSYEKL.

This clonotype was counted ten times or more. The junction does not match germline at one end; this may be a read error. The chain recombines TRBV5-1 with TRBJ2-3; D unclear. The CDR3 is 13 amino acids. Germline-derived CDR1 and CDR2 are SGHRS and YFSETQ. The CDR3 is CASSLGDTDTQYF. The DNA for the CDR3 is TGTGCCAGCAGCTTAGGCGACACAGATACGCAGTATTTT.

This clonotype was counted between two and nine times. The CDR3 DNA sequence: TGCGCCAGCAGCTTGACTAGCTTAGGAAACAATGAGCAGTTCTTC. It translates to CASSLTSLGNNEQFF. The chain couples TRBV5-1 to TRBJ2-5, with a possible D match to TRBD2 (6 bases). The closer fit of TRBJ2-1 to the DNA end suggests the J call may be wrong. CDR1 is SGHRS and CDR2 is YFSETQ in the germline V gene. The CDR3 runs to 15 residues.

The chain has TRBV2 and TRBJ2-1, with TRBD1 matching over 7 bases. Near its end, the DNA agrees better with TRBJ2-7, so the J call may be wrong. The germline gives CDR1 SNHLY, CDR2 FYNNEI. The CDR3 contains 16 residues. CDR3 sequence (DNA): TGTGCCAGCAGTGATGACAGGGTAATCCCTTCCGACGAGCAGTACTTC. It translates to CASSDDRVIPSDEQYF.

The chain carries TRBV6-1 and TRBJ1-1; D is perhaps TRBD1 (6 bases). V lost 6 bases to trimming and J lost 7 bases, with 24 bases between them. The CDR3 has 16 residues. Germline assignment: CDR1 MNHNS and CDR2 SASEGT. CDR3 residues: CASSSGGLGARVEAFF. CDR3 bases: TGTGCCAGCAGCTCCGGAGGTTTGGGGGCGCGGGTTGAAGCTTTCTTT.

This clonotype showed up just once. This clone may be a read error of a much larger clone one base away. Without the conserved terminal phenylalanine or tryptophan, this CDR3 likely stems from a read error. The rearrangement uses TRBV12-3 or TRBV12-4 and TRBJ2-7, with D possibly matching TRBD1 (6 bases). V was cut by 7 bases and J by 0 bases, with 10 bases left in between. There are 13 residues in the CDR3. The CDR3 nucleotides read TGTGCCAGCACTGTGACAGGCTCCTACGAGCAGTACTTG. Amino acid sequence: CASTVTGSYEQYL.

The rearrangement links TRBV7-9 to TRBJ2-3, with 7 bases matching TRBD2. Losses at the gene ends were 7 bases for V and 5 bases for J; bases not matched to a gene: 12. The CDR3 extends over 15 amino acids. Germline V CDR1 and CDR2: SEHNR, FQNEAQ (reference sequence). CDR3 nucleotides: TGTGCCAGCAACTTCCGGGCGGGAGAAGGAGATACGCAGTATTTT. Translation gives CASNFRAGEGDTQYF.

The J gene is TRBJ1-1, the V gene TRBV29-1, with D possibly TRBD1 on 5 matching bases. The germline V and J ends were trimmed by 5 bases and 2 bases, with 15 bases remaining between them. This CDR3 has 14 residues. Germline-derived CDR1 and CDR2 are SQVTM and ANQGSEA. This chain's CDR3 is CSVSREGSNTEAFF. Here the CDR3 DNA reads TGCAGCGTTTCAAGGGAGGGGTCTAACACTGAAGCTTTCTTT.

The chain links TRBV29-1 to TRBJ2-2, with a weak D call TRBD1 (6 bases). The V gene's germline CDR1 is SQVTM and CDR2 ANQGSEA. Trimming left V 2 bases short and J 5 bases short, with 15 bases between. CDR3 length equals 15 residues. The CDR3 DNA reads TGCAGCGTTGAATTGGGGACCAGGGGAACCGGGGAGCTGTTTTTT. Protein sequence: CSVELGTRGTGELFF.

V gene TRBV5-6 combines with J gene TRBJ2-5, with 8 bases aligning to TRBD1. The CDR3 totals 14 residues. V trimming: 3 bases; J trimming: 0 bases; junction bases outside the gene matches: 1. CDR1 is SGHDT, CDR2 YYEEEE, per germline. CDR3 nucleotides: TGTGCCAGCAGCTGGGACAGGCACCAAGAGACCCAGTACTTC. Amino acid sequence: CASSWDRHQETQYF. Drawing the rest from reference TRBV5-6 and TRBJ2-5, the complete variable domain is DAGVTQSPTHLIKTRGQQVTLRCSPKSGHDTVSWYQQALGQGPQFIFQYYEEEERQRGNFPDRFSGHQFPNYSSELNVNALLLGDSALYLCASSWDRHQETQYFGPGTRLLVL.

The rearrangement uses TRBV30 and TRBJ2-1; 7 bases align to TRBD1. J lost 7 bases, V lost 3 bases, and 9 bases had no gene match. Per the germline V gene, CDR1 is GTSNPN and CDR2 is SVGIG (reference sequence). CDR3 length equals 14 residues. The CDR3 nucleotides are TGTGCCTGGAGCAAACTAGGCAGGGGGAATGAGCAGTTCTTC. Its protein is CAWSKLGRGNEQFF. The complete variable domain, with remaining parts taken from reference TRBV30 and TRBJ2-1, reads SQTIHQWPATLVQPVGSPLSLECTVEGTSNPNLYWYRQAAGRGLQLLFYSVGIGQISSEVPQNLSASRPQDRQFILSSKKLLLSDSGFYLCAWSKLGRGNEQFFGPGTRLTVL.

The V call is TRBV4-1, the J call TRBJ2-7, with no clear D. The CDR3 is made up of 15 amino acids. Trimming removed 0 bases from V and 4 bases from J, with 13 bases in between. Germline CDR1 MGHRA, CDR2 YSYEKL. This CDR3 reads CASSQDSETLYEQYF. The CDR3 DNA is TGCGCCAGCAGCCAAGATTCAGAGACTTTGTACGAGCAGTACTTC.

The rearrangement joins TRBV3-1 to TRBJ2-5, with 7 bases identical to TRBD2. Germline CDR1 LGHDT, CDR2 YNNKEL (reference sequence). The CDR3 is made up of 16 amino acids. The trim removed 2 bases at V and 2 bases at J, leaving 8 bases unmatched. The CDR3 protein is CASSQSSSGPQETQYF. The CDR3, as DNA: TGTGCCAGCAGCCAATCGAGTAGCGGGCCACAAGAGACCCAGTACTTC.

The CDR3 DNA follows: TGCGCCAGCAGCCAAGAGAACAGGGGCGTCGAGCAGTACTTC. It specifies CASSQENRGVEQYF. This sequence joins TRBV4-1 and TRBJ2-1; 7 bases are shared with TRBD1. The J call is uncertain, as TRBJ2-7 better fits the DNA end. Germline CDR1 reads MGHRA; CDR2 reads YSYEKL. The CDR3 is made up of 14 amino acids.

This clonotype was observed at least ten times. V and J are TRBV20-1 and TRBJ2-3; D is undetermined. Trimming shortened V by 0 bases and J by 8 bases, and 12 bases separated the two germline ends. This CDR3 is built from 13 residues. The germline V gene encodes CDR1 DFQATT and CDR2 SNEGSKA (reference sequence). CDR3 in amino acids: CSARDPTWGTQYF. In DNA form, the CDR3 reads TGCAGTGCTAGAGATCCGACGTGGGGTACGCAGTATTTT.

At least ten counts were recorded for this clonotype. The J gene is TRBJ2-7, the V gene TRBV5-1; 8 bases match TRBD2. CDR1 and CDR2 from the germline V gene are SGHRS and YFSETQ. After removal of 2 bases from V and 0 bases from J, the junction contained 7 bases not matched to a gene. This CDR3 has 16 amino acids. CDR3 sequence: CASSLPTSGPSYEQYF. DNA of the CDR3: TGCGCCAGCAGCTTACCAACTAGCGGACCCTCCTACGAGCAGTACTTC.

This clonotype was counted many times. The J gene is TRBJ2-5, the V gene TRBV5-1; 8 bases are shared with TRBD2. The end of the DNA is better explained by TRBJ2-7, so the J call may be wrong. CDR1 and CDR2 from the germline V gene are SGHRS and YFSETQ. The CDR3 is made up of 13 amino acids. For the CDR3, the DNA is TGCGCCAGCGGTAGCGGGATTAGCGACGAGCAGTACTTC. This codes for CASGSGISDEQYF.

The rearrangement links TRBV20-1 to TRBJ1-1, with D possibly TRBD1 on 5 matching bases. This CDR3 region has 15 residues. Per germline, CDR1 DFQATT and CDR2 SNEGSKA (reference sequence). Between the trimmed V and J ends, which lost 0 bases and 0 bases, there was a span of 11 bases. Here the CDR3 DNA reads TGCAGTGCTAGAGATTCTGGCAGGGTGAACACTGAAGCTTTCTTT. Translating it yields CSARDSGRVNTEAFF.

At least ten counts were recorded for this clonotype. For the CDR3, the DNA is TGCAGTGCTAGAGCAGCATGGACAGGGCCTCAAGAGACCCAGTACTTC. Translation gives CSARAAWTGPQETQYF. This sequence joins TRBV20-1 and TRBJ2-5, with 8 bases matching TRBD1. The junction had 9 bases not matched to a gene; V was cut back by 1 base and J by 2 bases. Germline V gene sequence: CDR1 DFQATT, CDR2 SNEGSKA (reference sequence). The length of the CDR3 is 16 residues.

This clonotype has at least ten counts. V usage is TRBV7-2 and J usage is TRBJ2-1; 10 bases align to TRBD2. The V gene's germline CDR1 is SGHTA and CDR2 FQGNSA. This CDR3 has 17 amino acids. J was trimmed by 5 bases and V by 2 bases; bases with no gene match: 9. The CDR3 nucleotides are TGTGCCAGCAGCTTATATGATCTAGCGGGAGTGGACAATGAGCAGTTCTTC. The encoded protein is CASSLYDLAGVDNEQFF.